This TCR beta chain was sequenced during a study of early T cells in non-severe SARS-CoV-2 infection. Via MiXCR, TCRdb re-called the 5' RACE reads, giving one row per CDR3 protein. The sample contains 70,000 to 80,000 distinct CDR3 sequences, 9.5% to 15% of which appear only once. Germline assignment: CDR1 SGHVS and CDR2 FQNEAQ. The CDR3 covers 16 residues. V trimming: 5 bases; J trimming: 2 bases; junction bases outside the gene matches: 8. A few counts support this clonotype. This clonotype was sampled from an adult who was a healthcare worker with PCR-confirmed SARS-CoV-2 infection or an uninfected control (not recorded which). The V and J genes are TRBV7-8 and TRBJ2-1; 8 nucleotides line up with TRBD1. This material consisted of whole blood, taken at baseline. CDR3 in DNA: TGTGCCAGCAGCCCAGGGGGGACAGGTACCTACAATGAGCAGTTCTTC. This translates into CASSPGGTGTYNEQFF.